A single count supports the clone carrying this T cell receptor beta chain. This entry belongs to a study of Ad26.COV2.S vaccination and SARS-CoV-2 variants. Germline values: CDR1 MNHEY, CDR2 SMNVEV (reference sequence). The CDR3 contains 13 residues. Trimming cost V 4 bases and J 2 bases, with 8 bases left between them. Regarding treatment: around 19 received Ad26.COV2.S at low or high dose, single or two shots; about 5 received placebo; per-sample allocation not given. Samples were taken on day 63 after the first vaccine or placebo injection. Produced via immunoSEQ multiplex PCR; TCRdb's table is partial and in-frame only. The sample yields 350,000 to 500,000 clones, around 90% seen once.

Specimen: peripheral blood, collected in a trial of Ad26.COV2.S vaccine versus placebo. This TCR came from a person between 18 and 59 years old who received the Ad26.COV2.S COVID-19 vaccine or a placebo. The V and J genes are TRBV27 and TRBJ1-2; no definite D call. For the CDR3, the DNA is TGTGCCAGCAGTTACAGATCGAACTATGGCTACACCTTC. Its protein product is CASSYRSNYGYTF.